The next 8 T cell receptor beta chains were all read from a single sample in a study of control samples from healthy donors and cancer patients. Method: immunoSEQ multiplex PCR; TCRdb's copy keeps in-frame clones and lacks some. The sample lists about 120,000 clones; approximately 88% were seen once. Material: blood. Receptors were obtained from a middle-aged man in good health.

The CDR3 loop reads CASSFGGGRTEAFF. CDR3 nucleotide sequence: TGTGCCAGCAGTTTCGGCGGAGGGAGAACTGAAGCTTTCTTT. The chain uses TRBV6-5 and TRBJ1-1; D call uncertain. V was cut by 4 bases and J by 5 bases, with 14 bases left in between. The CDR3 is 14 residues long. Germline V gives CDR1 MNHEY, CDR2 SVGAGI.

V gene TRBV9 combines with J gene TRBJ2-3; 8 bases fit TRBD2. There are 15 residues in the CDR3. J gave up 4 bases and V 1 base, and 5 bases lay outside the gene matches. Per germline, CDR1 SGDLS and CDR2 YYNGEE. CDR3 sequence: CASSVNGGASDTQYF. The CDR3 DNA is TGTGCCAGCAGCGTAAACGGGGGGGCCTCAGATACGCAGTATTTT.

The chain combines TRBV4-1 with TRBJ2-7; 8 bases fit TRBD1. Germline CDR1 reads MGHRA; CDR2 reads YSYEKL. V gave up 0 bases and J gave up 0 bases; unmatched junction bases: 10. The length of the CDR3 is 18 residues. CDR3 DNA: TGCGCCAGCAGCCAAGAGGGGCCAGGGGGCCCAAGCTCCTACGAGCAGTACTTC. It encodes CASSQEGPGGPSSYEQYF.

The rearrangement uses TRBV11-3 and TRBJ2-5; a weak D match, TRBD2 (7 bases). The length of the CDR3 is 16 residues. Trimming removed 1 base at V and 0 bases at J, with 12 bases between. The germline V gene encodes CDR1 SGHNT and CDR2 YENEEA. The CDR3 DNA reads TGTGCCAGCAGCTTAGGTGGCGGGGGCAACCAAGAGACCCAGTACTTC. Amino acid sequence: CASSLGGGGNQETQYF.

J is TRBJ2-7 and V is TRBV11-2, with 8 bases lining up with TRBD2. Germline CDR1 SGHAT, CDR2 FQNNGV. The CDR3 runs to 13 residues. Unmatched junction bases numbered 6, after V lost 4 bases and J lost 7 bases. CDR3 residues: CASSSQRGREQYF. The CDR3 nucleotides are TGTGCCAGCAGCTCTCAGCGGGGGCGGGAGCAGTACTTC.

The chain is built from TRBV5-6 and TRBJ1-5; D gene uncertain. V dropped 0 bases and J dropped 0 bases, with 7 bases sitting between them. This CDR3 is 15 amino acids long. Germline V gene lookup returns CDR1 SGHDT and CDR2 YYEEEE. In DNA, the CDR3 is TGTGCCAGCAGCTTGGAACCCTCTAGCAATCAGCCCCAGCATTTT. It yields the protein CASSLEPSSNQPQHF.

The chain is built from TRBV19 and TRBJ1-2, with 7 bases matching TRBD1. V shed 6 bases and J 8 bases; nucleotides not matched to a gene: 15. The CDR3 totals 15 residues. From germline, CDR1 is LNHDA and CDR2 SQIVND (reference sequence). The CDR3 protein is CASSQNVQGIRGYTF. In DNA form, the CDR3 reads TGTGCCAGTAGCCAGAACGTACAGGGGATTCGGGGCTACACCTTC.

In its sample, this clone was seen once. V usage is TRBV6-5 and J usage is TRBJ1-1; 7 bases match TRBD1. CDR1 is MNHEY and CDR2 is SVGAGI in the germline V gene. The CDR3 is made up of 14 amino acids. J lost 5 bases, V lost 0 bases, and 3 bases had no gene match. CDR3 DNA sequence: TGTGCCAGCAGTTACTCCTACAGGGGAACTGAAGCTTTCTTT. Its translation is CASSYSYRGTEAFF.